Described below is a single TCR beta chain sequence and its context. The junction and the germline gene differ at one end; a read error may be behind it. This record comes from a study of T cell responses to AZD1222 COVID-19 vaccine. Sequencing was performed with immunoSEQ multiplex PCR; in TCRdb, only in-frame clones are kept and a portion is missing. This sample has about 120,000 clones, with 92% found just once. This CDR3 contains 11 residues. From germline, CDR1 is LGHDT and CDR2 YNNKEL (reference sequence). V usage is TRBV3-1 (or the pseudogene TRBV3-2) and J usage is TRBJ1-1; unclear D gene. This specimen consisted of peripheral blood, obtained 28 days after the second AZD1222 dose. The source is an adult who received the AZD1222 COVID-19 vaccine. As DNA, the CDR3 is TGTGCCAGCAGTCAAGCGTCTGAAGCTTTCTTT. This sequence encodes CASSQASEAFF.